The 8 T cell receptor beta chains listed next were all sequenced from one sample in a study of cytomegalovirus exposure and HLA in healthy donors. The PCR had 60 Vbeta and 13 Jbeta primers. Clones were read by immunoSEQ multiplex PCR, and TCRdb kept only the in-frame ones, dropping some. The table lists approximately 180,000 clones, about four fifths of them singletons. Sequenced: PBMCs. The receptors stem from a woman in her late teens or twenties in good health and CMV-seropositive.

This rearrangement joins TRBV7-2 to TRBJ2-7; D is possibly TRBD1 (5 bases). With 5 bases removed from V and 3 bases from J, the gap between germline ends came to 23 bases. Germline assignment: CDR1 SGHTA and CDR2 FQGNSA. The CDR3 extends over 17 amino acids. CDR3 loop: CASSPSGHRTEYYEQYF. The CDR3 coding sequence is TGTGCCAGCAGCCCGTCCGGACACCGAACCGAATACTACGAGCAGTACTTC.

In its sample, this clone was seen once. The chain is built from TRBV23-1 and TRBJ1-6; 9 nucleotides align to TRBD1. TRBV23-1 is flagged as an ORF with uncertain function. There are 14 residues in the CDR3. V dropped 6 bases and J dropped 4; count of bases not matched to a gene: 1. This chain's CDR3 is CASSGQGYNSPLHF. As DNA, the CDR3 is TGCGCCAGCAGCGGACAGGGGTATAATTCACCCCTCCACTTT.

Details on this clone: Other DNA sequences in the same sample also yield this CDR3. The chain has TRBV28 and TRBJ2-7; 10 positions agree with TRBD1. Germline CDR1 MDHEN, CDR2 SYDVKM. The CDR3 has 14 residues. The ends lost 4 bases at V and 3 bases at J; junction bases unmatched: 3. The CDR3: CASSSGQGVYEQYF. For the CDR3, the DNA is TGTGCCAGCAGTTCTGGACAGGGGGTCTACGAGCAGTACTTC.

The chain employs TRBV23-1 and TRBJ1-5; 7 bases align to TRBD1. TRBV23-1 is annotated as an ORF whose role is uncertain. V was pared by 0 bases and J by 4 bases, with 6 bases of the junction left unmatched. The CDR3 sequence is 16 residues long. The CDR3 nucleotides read TGCGCCAGCAGTCAATCGGGGACAGTCTCTAATCAGCCCCAGCATTTT. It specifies CASSQSGTVSNQPQHF.

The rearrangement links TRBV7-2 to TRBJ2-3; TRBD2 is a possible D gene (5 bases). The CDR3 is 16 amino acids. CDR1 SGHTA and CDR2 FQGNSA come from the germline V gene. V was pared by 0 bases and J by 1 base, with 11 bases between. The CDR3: CASSLALARGTDTQYF. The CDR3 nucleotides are TGTGCCAGCAGCTTAGCGCTAGCCCGGGGCACAGATACGCAGTATTTT.

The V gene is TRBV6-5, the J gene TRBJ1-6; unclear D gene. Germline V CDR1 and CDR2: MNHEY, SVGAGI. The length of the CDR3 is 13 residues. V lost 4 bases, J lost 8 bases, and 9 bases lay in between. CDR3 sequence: CASSFMSDSPLHF. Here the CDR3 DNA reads TGTGCCAGCAGTTTTATGTCGGATTCACCCCTCCACTTT.

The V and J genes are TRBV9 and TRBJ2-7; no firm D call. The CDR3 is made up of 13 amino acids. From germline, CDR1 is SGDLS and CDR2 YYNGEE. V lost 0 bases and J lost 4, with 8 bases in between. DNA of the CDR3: TGTGCCAGCAGCGTAGACCCCGGGTACGAGCAGTACTTC. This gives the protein CASSVDPGYEQYF.

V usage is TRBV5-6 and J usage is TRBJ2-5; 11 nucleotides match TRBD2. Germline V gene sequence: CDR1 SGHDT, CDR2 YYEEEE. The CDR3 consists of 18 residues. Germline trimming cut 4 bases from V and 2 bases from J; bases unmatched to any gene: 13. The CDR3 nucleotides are TGTGCCAGCAGCCCGCTAGCGGGGGGCTTTCCCACTCAAGAGACCCAGTACTTC. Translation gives CASSPLAGGFPTQETQYF.